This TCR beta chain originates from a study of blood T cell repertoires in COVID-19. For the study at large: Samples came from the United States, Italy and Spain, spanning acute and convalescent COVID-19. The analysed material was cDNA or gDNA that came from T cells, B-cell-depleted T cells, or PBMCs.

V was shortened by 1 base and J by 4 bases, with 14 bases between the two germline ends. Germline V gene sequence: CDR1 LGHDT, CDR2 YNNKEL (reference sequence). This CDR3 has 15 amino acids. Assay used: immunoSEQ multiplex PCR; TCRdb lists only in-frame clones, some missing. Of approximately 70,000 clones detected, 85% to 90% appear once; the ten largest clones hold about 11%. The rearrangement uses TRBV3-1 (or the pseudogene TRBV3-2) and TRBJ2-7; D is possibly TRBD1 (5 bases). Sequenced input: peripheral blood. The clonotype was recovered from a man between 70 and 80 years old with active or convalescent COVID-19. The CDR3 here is CASSQGPVGPYEQYF. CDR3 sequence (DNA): TGTGCCAGCAGCCAAGGCCCCGTGGGGCCGTACGAGCAGTACTTC.